Following are 27 T cell receptor beta chains from one sample sequenced in a study of blood T cell repertoires in COVID-19. Clones were sequenced by immunoSEQ multiplex PCR, and TCRdb holds only the in-frame ones, with some missing. This table holds about 230,000 clones, around 80% found once. The sample was peripheral blood. The receptor set was obtained from a woman aged 40 to 55 who had recovered from COVID-19.

The chain recombines TRBV6-5 with TRBJ1-6; possibly TRBD1 for D (6 bases). Germline CDR1 MNHEY, CDR2 SVGAGI. This CDR3 has 14 residues. V gave up 4 bases and J gave up 9 bases, with 13 bases separating them. CDR3 sequence (DNA): TGTGCCAGCAGTTCCAAGGGGGAGGGTTCACCCCTCCACTTT. This encodes CASSSKGEGSPLHF.

V usage is TRBV5-4 and J usage is TRBJ1-1, with D perhaps TRBD1 (6 bases). The ends were cut back, 0 bases at V and 0 bases at J, with 6 bases in the middle. Germline values: CDR1 SGHNT, CDR2 YYREEE (reference sequence). The CDR3 runs to 14 residues. The DNA for the CDR3 is TGTGCCAGCAGCTTGGACAGGGTGAACACTGAAGCTTTCTTT. This translates into CASSLDRVNTEAFF.

The V gene is TRBV6-2 or TRBV6-3, the J gene TRBJ1-6, with D hard to call. V lost 2 bases to trimming and J lost 7 bases, with 15 bases between them. Germline V gives CDR1 MNHEY, CDR2 SVGEGT. The CDR3 is 16 residues long. CDR3 DNA sequence: TGTGCCAGCAGTTACGATGAAGGAGTGAACAATTCACCCCTCCACTTT. It specifies CASSYDEGVNNSPLHF.

The rearrangement links TRBV6-5 to TRBJ1-6; D not resolved. V was trimmed by 6 bases and J by 8 bases, leaving 17 bases between them. Germline V lookup: CDR1 MNHEY, CDR2 SVGAGI. This CDR3 is built from 15 residues. CDR3 bases: TGTGCCAGCAGCTCCAGAGATTCGAGCGATTCACCCCTCCACTTT. It specifies CASSSRDSSDSPLHF.

The V and J genes are TRBV4-3 and TRBJ1-2; tentatively, D is TRBD1 (6 bases). With 1 base removed from V and 4 bases from J, the gap between germline ends came to 13 bases. There are 15 residues in the CDR3. Germline CDR1 LGHNA, CDR2 YSLEER. CDR3 DNA: TGCGCCAGCAGCCAAGTATATGGGGGGGCCTATGGCTACACCTTC. Translating gives CASSQVYGGAYGYTF.

This clone was counted once. The chain links TRBV28 to TRBJ2-5; possibly TRBD2 for D (5 bases). Deletions cut 6 bases from V and 2 bases from J, with 7 bases between. The CDR3 runs to 12 residues. Germline V CDR1 and CDR2: MDHEN, SYDVKM. DNA of the CDR3: TGTGCCAGCAGGGACTTTCAAGAGACCCAGTACTTC. Encoded protein: CASRDFQETQYF.

The rearrangement links TRBV5-1 to TRBJ1-2; 8 bases match TRBD1. The CDR3 extends over 18 amino acids. Germline trimming cut 3 bases from V and 4 bases from J; bases unmatched to any gene: 17. The V gene's germline CDR1 is SGHRS and CDR2 YFSETQ. The CDR3 DNA is TGCGCCAGCAGCTCAACTCCGGGACAGGCTCAGGGGGCCTATGGCTACACCTTC. Its protein is CASSSTPGQAQGAYGYTF. Full variable domain (missing parts from reference TRBV5-1 and TRBJ1-2): KAGVTQTPRYLIKTRGQQVTLSCSPISGHRSVSWYQQTPGQGLQFLFEYFSETQRNKGNFPGRFSGRQFSNSRSEMNVSTLELGDSALYLCASSSTPGQAQGAYGYTFGSGTRLTVV.

The chain joins TRBV27 to TRBJ2-3, with TRBD1 matching over 7 bases. CDR1 is MNHEY, CDR2 SMNVEV, per germline (reference sequence). Trimming cost V 2 bases and J 6 bases; bases outside gene matches: 11. The CDR3 is 16 amino acids. The CDR3 DNA reads TGTGCCAGCAGTTTAGTTGGGACAGTAATCCCGGATACGCAGTATTTT. Encoded protein: CASSLVGTVIPDTQYF.

The table lists this clone with a count of one. The chain uses TRBV30 and TRBJ1-5; perhaps TRBD1 as D (5 bases). V shed 2 bases and J shed 3 bases, with 8 bases lying between them. CDR1 is GTSNPN and CDR2 is SVGIG in the germline V gene (reference sequence). This CDR3 is built from 13 residues. The CDR3 region is CAWSTGSNQPQHF. The CDR3 DNA is TGTGCCTGGAGTACAGGATCCAATCAGCCCCAGCATTTT.

This chain uses TRBV25-1 with TRBJ2-5; perhaps TRBD2 as D (6 bases). This CDR3 is 12 amino acids long. Germline V gene data show CDR1 as MGHDK and CDR2 as SYGVNS. With 8 bases removed from V and 6 bases from J, the gap between germline ends came to 13 bases. The CDR3 DNA sequence: TGTGCCAGCGCCCGGGAGATTCAGACCCAGTACTTC. Amino acid sequence: CASAREIQTQYF.

This rearrangement joins TRBV15 to TRBJ2-6, with 7 bases matching TRBD1. CDR3 length equals 17 residues. V shed 4 bases and J 0 bases; nucleotides not matched to a gene: 6. The germline gives CDR1 LNHNV, CDR2 YYDKDF (reference sequence). The CDR3 nucleotides read TGTGCCACCAGCACAAAAGGACAGGCCTCTGGGGCCAACGTCCTGACTTTC. Amino acids: CATSTKGQASGANVLTF.

The chain is built from TRBV18 and TRBJ1-5; D gene unclear. Between the trimmed V and J ends, which lost 8 bases and 3 bases, there was a span of 11 bases. The CDR3 is 13 residues long. CDR1 and CDR2 from the germline V gene are KGHSH and LQKENI. The CDR3 region has the DNA TGTGCCAGCGCATCAGATTTCAATCAGCCCCAGCATTTT. This encodes CASASDFNQPQHF.

DNA of the CDR3: TGTGCCAGCAGCTGGACAGGGGAGCAGCCCCAGCATTTT. This sequence encodes CASSWTGEQPQHF. The rearrangement joins TRBV12-3 or TRBV12-4 to TRBJ1-5, with 9 positions matching TRBD1. The CDR3 is made up of 13 amino acids. The J segment lost 7 bases and the V segment lost 6 bases, leaving 4 bases of the junction unmatched.

The chain recombines TRBV9 with TRBJ1-2, with D possibly matching TRBD1 (6 bases). This CDR3 has 15 residues. The germline V gene encodes CDR1 SGDLS and CDR2 YYNGEE. V was shortened by 7 bases and J by 3 bases, with 19 bases between the two germline ends. The DNA of the CDR3 is TGTGCCAGCGACGGGACACGCCTCGGCCACTATGGCTACACCTTC. Translating gives CASDGTRLGHYGYTF.

The V call is TRBV7-9, the J call TRBJ2-3; D may be TRBD1 (6 bases). V lost 6 bases, J lost 7 bases, and 11 bases lay in between. The CDR3 contains 12 residues. Per germline, CDR1 SEHNR and CDR2 FQNEAQ (reference sequence). The CDR3 sequence is CASSQGRNTQYF. The CDR3 bases are TGTGCCAGCAGTCAGGGGCGAAATACGCAGTATTTT.

This chain links TRBV20-1 with TRBJ2-5; D gene unclear. The CDR3 sequence is 11 residues long. Germline CDR1 and CDR2: DFQATT and SNEGSKA (reference sequence). The V and J ends lost 3 bases and 1 base respectively, with 3 bases between them. The CDR3 loop reads CSASIQETQYF. DNA for the CDR3: TGCAGTGCTAGCATCCAAGAGACCCAGTACTTC.

To note about this clone: An end of the junction differs from the germline gene, which may be a read error. J is TRBJ2-7 and V is TRBV2; TRBD1 aligns across 8 bases. The germline gives CDR1 SNHLY, CDR2 FYNNEI. There are 11 residues in the CDR3. The CDR3 here is CASSGFSDRDF. CDR3 nucleotides: TGTGCCAGCAGTGGGTTTTCGGACAGGGACTTC. Looking up the rest from reference TRBV2 and TRBJ2-7 gives the full variable domain: EPEVTQTPSHQVTQMGQEVILRCVPISNHLYFYWYRQILGQKVEFLVSFYNNEISEKSEIFDDQFSVERPDGSNFTLKIRSTKLEDSAMYFCASSGFSDRDFGPGTRLTVT.

This rearrangement joins TRBV18 to TRBJ2-7; TRBD1 is a possible D gene (5 bases). Per the germline V gene, CDR1 is KGHSH and CDR2 is LQKENI. The CDR3 is 13 residues long. The V and J ends lost 1 base and 6 bases respectively, with 10 bases between them. CDR3 DNA sequence: TGTGCCAGCTCACCACAGGGGCCCGGCGAGCAGTACTTC. Translated: CASSPQGPGEQYF.

This clone was recorded once. This rearrangement joins TRBV18 to TRBJ2-7, with 9 nucleotides matching TRBD2. The germline V gene has CDR1 KGHSH and CDR2 LQKENI. This CDR3 contains 15 residues. The junction had 5 bases not matched to a gene; V was cut back by 3 bases and J by 2 bases. CDR3 DNA sequence: TGTGCCAGCTCACCGGGGCTAGCGGGGACCTACGAGCAGTACTTC. Amino acid sequence: CASSPGLAGTYEQYF.

The chain carries TRBV28 and TRBJ1-1; D gene uncertain. Germline values: CDR1 MDHEN, CDR2 SYDVKM. CDR3 size: 15 residues. V lost 3 bases and J 3 bases, leaving 14 bases between the germline ends. In DNA, the CDR3 is TGTGCCAGCAGTTTCCCCTACAGCAGACACACTGAAGCTTTCTTT. This encodes CASSFPYSRHTEAFF.

The V and J genes are TRBV29-1 and TRBJ1-1; 7 nucleotides align to TRBD1. Germline-derived CDR1 and CDR2 are SQVTM and ANQGSEA. J was trimmed by 6 bases and V by 6 bases; bases with no gene match: 4. The CDR3 length is 11 residues. CDR3 in amino acids: CSVGQLSEAFF. The DNA for the CDR3 is TGCAGCGTGGGACAGCTCTCTGAAGCTTTCTTT.

V gene TRBV2 combines with J gene TRBJ2-1; a possible D gene is TRBD2 (5 bases). Trimming cost V 6 bases and J 12 bases, with 12 bases left between them. This CDR3 is 11 amino acids long. CDR1 and CDR2 from the germline V gene are SNHLY and FYNNEI. CDR3 protein: CASRDYLGQFF. Here the CDR3 DNA reads TGTGCCAGCAGAGACTACCTCGGGCAGTTCTTC.

The V call is TRBV7-9, the J call TRBJ2-5; tentatively, D is TRBD1 (5 bases). Looked up from germline, CDR1 is SEHNR and CDR2 is FQNEAQ (reference sequence). V dropped 5 bases and J dropped 1 base, with 11 bases sitting between them. The length of the CDR3 is 14 residues. CDR3 residues: CASSPWGSQETQYF. The CDR3 DNA follows: TGTGCCAGCAGCCCCTGGGGCAGCCAAGAGACCCAGTACTTC.

The rearrangement links TRBV11-3 to TRBJ2-2; D remains ambiguous. Germline V CDR1 and CDR2: SGHNT, YENEEA. The V and J ends lost 1 base and 7 bases respectively, with 4 bases between them. The CDR3 is made up of 12 amino acids. Here the CDR3 reads CASSLAYGELFF. The CDR3 DNA reads as TGTGCCAGCAGCTTAGCGTACGGGGAGCTGTTTTTT.

This chain links TRBV29-1 with TRBJ1-3; unclear D gene. CDR3 length equals 14 residues. The germline V gene has CDR1 SQVTM and CDR2 ANQGSEA. The V and J ends lost 4 bases and 0 bases respectively, with 10 bases between them. In DNA, the CDR3 is TGCAGCGTTGTATTGTTCAGCTCTGGAAACACCATATATTTT. Its protein product is CSVVLFSSGNTIYF.

V gene TRBV25-1 combines with J gene TRBJ1-1; maybe TRBD1 (6 bases). Germline CDR1 reads MGHDK; CDR2 reads SYGVNS. CDR3 length: 12 amino acids. V lost 5 bases and J 12 bases, leaving 16 bases between the germline ends. CDR3 nucleotides: TGTGCCAGCAGTCCAGGGGACGATTTGTCTTTCTTT. Translated, it gives CASSPGDDLSFF. Supplemented by reference TRBV25-1 and TRBJ1-1, the full variable domain reads EADIYQTPRYLVIGTGKKITLECSQTMGHDKMYWYQQDPGMELHLIHYSYGVNSTEKGDLSSESTVSRIRTEHFPLTLESARPSHTSQYLCASSPGDDLSFFGQGTRLTVV.

The CDR3 reads CSVDPGVNTEAFF. CDR3 nucleotides: TGCAGCGTTGATCCAGGGGTGAACACTGAAGCTTTCTTT. This chain joins TRBV29-1 and TRBJ1-1, with a weak D call TRBD1 (6 bases). Trimming took 3 bases from V and 0 from J, leaving 8 bases between them. Germline V lookup: CDR1 SQVTM, CDR2 ANQGSEA. The CDR3 has 13 amino acids.